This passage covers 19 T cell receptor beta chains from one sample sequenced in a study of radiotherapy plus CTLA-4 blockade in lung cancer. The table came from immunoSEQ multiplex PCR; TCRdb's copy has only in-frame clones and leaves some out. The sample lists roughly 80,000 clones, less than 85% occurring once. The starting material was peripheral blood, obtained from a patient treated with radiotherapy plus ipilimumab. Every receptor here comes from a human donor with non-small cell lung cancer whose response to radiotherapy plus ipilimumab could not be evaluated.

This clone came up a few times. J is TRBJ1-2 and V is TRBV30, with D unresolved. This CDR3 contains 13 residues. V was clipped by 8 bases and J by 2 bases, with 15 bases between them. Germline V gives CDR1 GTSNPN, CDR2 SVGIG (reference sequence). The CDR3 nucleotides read TGTGCCATTATGGCGATCGGGAACTATGGCTACACCTTC. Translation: CAIMAIGNYGYTF.

The DNA for the CDR3 is TGTGCCAGTAGGACTAGAGCGGGGGGGCAGGGAGATACGCAGTATTTT. Translation gives CASRTRAGGQGDTQYF. The J gene is TRBJ2-3, the V gene TRBV19; TRBD2 agrees at 10 bases. Germline assignment: CDR1 LNHDA and CDR2 SQIVND (reference sequence). J lost 5 bases, V lost 6 bases, and 11 bases had no gene match. CDR3 length: 16 residues.

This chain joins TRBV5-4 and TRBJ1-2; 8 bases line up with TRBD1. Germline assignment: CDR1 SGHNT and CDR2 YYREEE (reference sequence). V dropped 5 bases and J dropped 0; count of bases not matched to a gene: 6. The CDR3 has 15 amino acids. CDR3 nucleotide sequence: TGTGCCAGCAGAACTCCAGGGGGCGCTAACTATGGCTACACCTTC. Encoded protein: CASRTPGGANYGYTF.

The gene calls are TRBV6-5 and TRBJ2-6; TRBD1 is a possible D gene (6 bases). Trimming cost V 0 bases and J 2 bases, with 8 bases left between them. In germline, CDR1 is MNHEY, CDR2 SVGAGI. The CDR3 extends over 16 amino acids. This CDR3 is CASSYSSGAGANVLTF. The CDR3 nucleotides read TGTGCCAGCAGTTACTCGTCAGGGGCTGGGGCCAACGTCCTGACTTTC.

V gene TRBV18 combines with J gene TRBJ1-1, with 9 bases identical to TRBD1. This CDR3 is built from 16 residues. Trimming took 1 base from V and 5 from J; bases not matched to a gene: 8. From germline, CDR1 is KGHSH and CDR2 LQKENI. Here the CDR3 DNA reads TGTGCCAGCTCACCACTTACACAGGGGGCGAGTACTGAAGCTTTCTTT. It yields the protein CASSPLTQGASTEAFF.

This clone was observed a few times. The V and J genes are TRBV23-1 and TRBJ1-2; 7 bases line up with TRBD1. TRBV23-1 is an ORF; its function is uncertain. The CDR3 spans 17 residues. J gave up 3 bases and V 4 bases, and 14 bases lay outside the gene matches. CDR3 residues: CASSRLTLGTGDYGYTF. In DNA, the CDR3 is TGCGCCAGCAGTCGCCTCACCCTGGGCACAGGGGACTATGGCTACACCTTC.

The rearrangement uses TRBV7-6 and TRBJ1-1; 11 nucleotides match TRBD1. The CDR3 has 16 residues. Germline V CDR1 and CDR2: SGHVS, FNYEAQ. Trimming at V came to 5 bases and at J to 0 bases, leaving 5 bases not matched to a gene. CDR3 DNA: TGTGCCAGCAGCCTGGACAGGGGGCTTGTGAACACTGAAGCTTTCTTT. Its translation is CASSLDRGLVNTEAFF.

The CDR3 DNA reads as TGTGCTAGTGGTTTGGTAACTATGGGCTACACCTTC. Translating gives CASGLVTMGYTF. The V gene is TRBV12-5, the J gene TRBJ1-2; D uncertain. Germline CDR1 reads LGHNT; CDR2 reads FRNRAP. V dropped 0 bases and J dropped 8 bases, with 7 bases sitting between them. CDR3 length: 12 residues.

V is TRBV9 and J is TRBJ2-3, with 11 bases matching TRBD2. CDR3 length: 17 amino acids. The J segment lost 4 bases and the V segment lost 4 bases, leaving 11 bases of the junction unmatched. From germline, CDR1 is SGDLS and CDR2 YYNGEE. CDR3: CASSPTALAGVPDTQYF. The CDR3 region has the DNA TGTGCCAGCAGCCCGACGGCACTAGCGGGGGTTCCAGATACGCAGTATTTT. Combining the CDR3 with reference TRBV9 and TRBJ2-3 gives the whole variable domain DSGVTQTPKHLITATGQRVTLRCSPRSGDLSVYWYQQSLDQGLQFLIQYYNGEERAKGNILERFSAQQFPDLHSELNLSSLELGDSALYFCASSPTALAGVPDTQYFGPGTRLTVL.

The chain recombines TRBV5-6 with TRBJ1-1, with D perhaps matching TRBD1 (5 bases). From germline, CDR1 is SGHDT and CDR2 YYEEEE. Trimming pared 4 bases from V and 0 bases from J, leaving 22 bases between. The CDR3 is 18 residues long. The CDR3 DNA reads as TGTGCCAGCAGCCCTCCTGGACACGGAGACCTTATGAACACTGAAGCTTTCTTT. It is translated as CASSPPGHGDLMNTEAFF.

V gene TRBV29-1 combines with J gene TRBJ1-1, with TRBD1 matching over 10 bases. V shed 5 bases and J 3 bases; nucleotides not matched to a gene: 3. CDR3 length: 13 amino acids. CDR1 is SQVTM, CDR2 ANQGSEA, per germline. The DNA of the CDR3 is TGCAGCGTTCCGGGACAGGGGTACACTGAAGCTTTCTTT. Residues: CSVPGQGYTEAFF.

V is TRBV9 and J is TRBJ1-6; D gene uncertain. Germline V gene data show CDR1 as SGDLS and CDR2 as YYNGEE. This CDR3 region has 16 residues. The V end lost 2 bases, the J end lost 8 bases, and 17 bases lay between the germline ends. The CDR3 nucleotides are TGTGCCAGCAGCGTTGGCAGGTCCCCCATATATTCACCCCTCCACTTT. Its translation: CASSVGRSPIYSPLHF.

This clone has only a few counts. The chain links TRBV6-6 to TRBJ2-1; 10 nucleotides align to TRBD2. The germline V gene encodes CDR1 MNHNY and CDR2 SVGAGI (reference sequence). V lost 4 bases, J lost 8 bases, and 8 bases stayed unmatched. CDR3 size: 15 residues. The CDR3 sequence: CASSSSGRATDEQFF. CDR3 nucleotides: TGTGCCAGCAGTTCGAGCGGGAGGGCCACAGATGAGCAGTTCTTC.

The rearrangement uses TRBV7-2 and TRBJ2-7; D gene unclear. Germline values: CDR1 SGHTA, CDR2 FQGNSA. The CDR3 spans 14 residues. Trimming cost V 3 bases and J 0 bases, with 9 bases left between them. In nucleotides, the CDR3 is TGTGCCAGCAGCTTTGATCCAGGCTCCTACGAGCAGTACTTC. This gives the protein CASSFDPGSYEQYF.

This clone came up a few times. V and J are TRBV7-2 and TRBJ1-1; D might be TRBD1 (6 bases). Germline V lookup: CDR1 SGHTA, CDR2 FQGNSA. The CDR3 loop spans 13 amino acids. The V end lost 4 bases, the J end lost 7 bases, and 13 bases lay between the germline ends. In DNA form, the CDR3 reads TGTGCCAGCAGCTACAGGGCATCAAATGAAGCTTTCTTT. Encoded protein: CASSYRASNEAFF. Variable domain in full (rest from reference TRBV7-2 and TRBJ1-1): GAGVSQSPSNKVTEKGKDVELRCDPISGHTALYWYRQSLGQGLEFLIYFQGNSAPDKSGLPSDRFSAERTGGSVSTLTIQRTQQEDSAVYLCASSYRASNEAFFGQGTRLTVV.

Here the CDR3 reads CASRPPLAGDPYF. In DNA, the CDR3 is TGTGCCAGCAGACCCCCCCTAGCGGGGGACCCCTACTTC. This rearrangement joins TRBV6-5 to TRBJ2-7; 10 bases are shared with TRBD2. Germline assignment: CDR1 MNHEY and CDR2 SVGAGI. CDR3 size: 13 residues. V lost 6 bases to trimming and J lost 13 bases; unmatched junction nucleotides: 12.

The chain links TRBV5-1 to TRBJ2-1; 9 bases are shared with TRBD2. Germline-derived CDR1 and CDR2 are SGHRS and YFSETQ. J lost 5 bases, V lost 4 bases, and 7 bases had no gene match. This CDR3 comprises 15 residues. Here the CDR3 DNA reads TGCGCCAGCAGCATTAGCGGGAGTAGGGACAATGAGCAGTTCTTC. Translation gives CASSISGSRDNEQFF.

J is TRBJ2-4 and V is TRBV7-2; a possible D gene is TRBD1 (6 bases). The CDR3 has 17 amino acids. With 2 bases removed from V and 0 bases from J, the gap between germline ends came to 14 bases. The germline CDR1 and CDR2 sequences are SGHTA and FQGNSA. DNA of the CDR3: TGTGCCAGCAGCTTAACAGGGATAGGTGAAGCCAAAAACATTCAGTACTTC. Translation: CASSLTGIGEAKNIQYF.

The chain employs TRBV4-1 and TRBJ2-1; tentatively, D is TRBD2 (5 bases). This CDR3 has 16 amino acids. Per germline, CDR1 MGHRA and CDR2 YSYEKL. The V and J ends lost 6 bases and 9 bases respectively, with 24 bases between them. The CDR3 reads CASSRLRTRGMIEQFF. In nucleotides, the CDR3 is TGCGCCAGCAGTCGTCTCCGGACTCGTGGTATGATTGAGCAGTTCTTC.